These 27 T cell receptor beta chains originate from one sample sequenced in a study of blood T cell repertoires in COVID-19. This table comes from immunoSEQ multiplex PCR, and its TCRdb copy is limited to in-frame clones, with some not included. The table records about 150,000 clones, 75% to 90% of them present only once. The sequencing sample was made of peripheral blood. The origin of the receptors is a woman aged 70-85 years with acute or convalescent COVID-19.

This chain connects TRBV27 to TRBJ2-1; 9 bases match TRBD1. Per the germline V gene, CDR1 is MNHEY and CDR2 is SMNVEV (reference sequence). The CDR3 loop spans 14 amino acids. The ends lost 10 bases at V and 7 bases at J; junction bases unmatched: 11. Here the CDR3 DNA reads TGTGCCACCTCATGGACAGGGGTAAGGAATGAGCAGTTCTTC. As protein: CATSWTGVRNEQFF.

The V call is TRBV6-5, the J call TRBJ2-4; no firm D call. V lost 0 bases and J 0 bases, leaving 9 bases between the germline ends. Germline CDR1 MNHEY, CDR2 SVGAGI. This CDR3 has 16 amino acids. The CDR3: CASSYSGGLAKNIQYF. Here the CDR3 DNA reads TGTGCCAGCAGTTACTCCGGTGGTCTAGCCAAAAACATTCAGTACTTC.

The chain uses TRBV7-2 and TRBJ1-5, with 8 bases lining up with TRBD1. V lost 5 bases to trimming and J lost 0 bases; unmatched junction nucleotides: 3. CDR3 length: 15 amino acids. Germline-derived CDR1 and CDR2 are SGHTA and FQGNSA. The CDR3 nucleotides read TGTGCCAGCAGCATCCAGGGGGCTAGCAATCAGCCCCAGCATTTT. This codes for CASSIQGASNQPQHF.

The genes are TRBV27 and TRBJ2-5; TRBD2 agrees at 10 bases. Germline V gene data show CDR1 as MNHEY and CDR2 as SMNVEV (reference sequence). The CDR3 is made up of 15 amino acids. After removal of 3 bases from V and 5 bases from J, the junction contained 6 bases not matched to a gene. In DNA form, the CDR3 reads TGTGCCAGCAGTTTCAGCGGGGGGGCCGGGGAGACCCAGTACTTC. This gives the protein CASSFSGGAGETQYF.

This clone was recorded only once. Compared with germline, one end of the junction differs, possibly owing to a read error. This sequence joins TRBV30 and TRBJ1-2, with a weak D call TRBD1 (6 bases). Germline loops: CDR1 GTSNPN, CDR2 SVGIG (reference sequence). The CDR3 has 11 residues. Here the CDR3 reads CAWSPTGSPAF. CDR3 in DNA: TGTGCCTGGAGTCCCACAGGGTCCCCGGCCTTC.

The chain carries TRBV18 and TRBJ2-5; 7 bases are shared with TRBD2. Germline trimming cut 3 bases from V and 5 bases from J; bases unmatched to any gene: 18. This CDR3 comprises 18 residues. Germline V CDR1 and CDR2: KGHSH, LQKENI. CDR3 sequence (DNA): TGTGCCAGCTCACCGACTAGCTTTTTGAGTCCCGGCTCGGAGACCCAGTACTTC. As protein: CASSPTSFLSPGSETQYF.

This chain links TRBV25-1 with TRBJ2-7; D perhaps matches TRBD2 (5 bases). In germline, CDR1 is MGHDK, CDR2 SYGVNS. Trimming took 2 bases from V and 0 from J, leaving 8 bases between them. The CDR3 has 14 residues. This CDR3 reads CASSEHTSSYEQYF. CDR3 DNA sequence: TGTGCCAGCAGTGAACATACTAGCTCCTACGAGCAGTACTTC.

This chain uses TRBV5-6 with TRBJ1-1, with a weak D call TRBD1 (5 bases). The CDR3 runs to 15 residues. In germline, CDR1 is SGHDT, CDR2 YYEEEE. V was cut by 4 bases and J by 1 base, with 14 bases left in between. The CDR3 bases are TGTGCCAGCAGCCCCGGAGCTGGGGCGAACACTGAAGCTTTCTTT. It is translated as CASSPGAGANTEAFF.

The chain employs TRBV2 and TRBJ2-3; D unresolved. CDR3 length: 12 amino acids. The germline CDR1 and CDR2 sequences are SNHLY and FYNNEI. Trimming cost V 7 bases and J 0 bases, with 5 bases left between them. CDR3 protein: CASIPSTDTQYF. CDR3 coding DNA: TGTGCCAGCATTCCTAGCACAGATACGCAGTATTTT.

This chain links TRBV19 with TRBJ1-1; 7 bases map to TRBD1. The junction had 4 bases not matched to a gene; V was cut back by 3 bases and J by 0 bases. The germline CDR1 and CDR2 sequences are LNHDA and SQIVND (reference sequence). The CDR3 covers 15 residues. The CDR3 loop reads CASSIVGQLNTEAFF. The CDR3 coding sequence is TGTGCCAGTAGTATTGTGGGACAGTTGAACACTGAAGCTTTCTTT.

The chain links TRBV19 to TRBJ2-2, with TRBD1 identical over 8 bases. J was trimmed by 3 bases and V by 4 bases; bases with no gene match: 7. CDR3 length: 16 amino acids. From germline, CDR1 is LNHDA and CDR2 SQIVND (reference sequence). The CDR3 DNA reads TGTGCCAGTAGTACCTGGACAGGGTGGGACACCGGGGAGCTGTTTTTT. It encodes CASSTWTGWDTGELFF.

The chain employs TRBV29-1 and TRBJ2-2; 7 bases map to TRBD1. CDR3 length: 14 residues. Germline V gives CDR1 SQVTM, CDR2 ANQGSEA. V was clipped by 5 bases and J by 5 bases; unmatched bases: 8. CDR3 sequence reads: CSVMTGRGTGELFF. CDR3 nucleotide sequence: TGCAGCGTTATGACAGGGCGTGGAACCGGGGAGCTGTTTTTT.

As DNA, the CDR3 is TGTGCCAGCAGCCAGCCCACAGGGGGCAAGTCGGGTGGCTACACCTTC. Translating gives CASSQPTGGKSGGYTF. The chain recombines TRBV4-2 with TRBJ1-2, with 9 nucleotides matching TRBD1. V trimming: 3 bases; J trimming: 7 bases; junction bases outside the gene matches: 12. CDR3 length: 16 residues. The germline V gene encodes CDR1 LGHNA and CDR2 YNFKEQ.

The chain uses TRBV6-5 and TRBJ2-2; 13 nucleotides match TRBD2. Germline CDR1 MNHEY, CDR2 SVGAGI. The V gene end was trimmed by 11 bases and the J gene end by 4 bases; junction bases not matched to a gene: 4. This CDR3 contains 14 residues. The CDR3: CAHGLAGVTGELFF. The CDR3 region has the DNA TGTGCCCACGGACTAGCGGGGGTCACCGGGGAGCTGTTTTTT.

This rearrangement joins TRBV6-6 to TRBJ1-1; D perhaps matches TRBD1 (5 bases). CDR1 is MNHNY, CDR2 SVGAGI, per germline (reference sequence). This CDR3 is 12 amino acids long. V gave up 7 bases and J gave up 7 bases, with 13 bases separating them. The CDR3 nucleotides read TGTGCCAGCATCAAAGGGGTGAATGAAGCTTTCTTT. Translated, it gives CASIKGVNEAFF.

This chain connects TRBV5-6 to TRBJ1-1; 7 nucleotides align to TRBD1. This CDR3 spans 15 amino acids. Germline assignment: CDR1 SGHDT and CDR2 YYEEEE. The V gene end was trimmed by 4 bases and the J gene end by 10 bases; junction bases not matched to a gene: 16. CDR3 in DNA: TGTGCCAGCAGCCCTGGGATCGACAGGGTCATGGCAGCTTTCTTT. This gives the protein CASSPGIDRVMAAFF. The whole variable domain, filled in from reference TRBV5-6 and TRBJ1-1, reads DAGVTQSPTHLIKTRGQQVTLRCSPKSGHDTVSWYQQALGQGPQFIFQYYEEEERQRGNFPDRFSGHQFPNYSSELNVNALLLGDSALYLCASSPGIDRVMAAFFGQGTRLTVV.

This sequence joins TRBV6-1 and TRBJ1-2; D uncertain. Deletions cut 3 bases from V and 4 bases from J, with 12 bases between. The CDR3 runs to 14 residues. Germline CDR1 MNHNS, CDR2 SASEGT. For the CDR3, the DNA is TGTGCCAGCAGTGACCCGGACCGGGGCTATGGCTACACCTTC. Residues: CASSDPDRGYGYTF.

The chain combines TRBV6-5 with TRBJ1-6; D may be TRBD1 (5 bases). The CDR3 covers 14 residues. V dropped 5 bases and J dropped 10 bases, with 15 bases sitting between them. CDR1 and CDR2 (germline): MNHEY, SVGAGI. CDR3 residues: CASSLDSMNSPLHF. The DNA for the CDR3 is TGTGCCAGCAGTCTTGACAGTATGAACTCACCCCTCCACTTT.

The V gene is TRBV7-9, the J gene TRBJ1-3; a weak D match, TRBD1 (6 bases). V was cut by 6 bases and J by 0 bases, with 6 bases left in between. The germline gives CDR1 SEHNR, CDR2 FQNEAQ (reference sequence). This CDR3 region has 13 residues. This CDR3 reads CASRDSSGNTIYF. The CDR3 DNA sequence: TGTGCCAGCAGGGACAGCTCTGGAAACACCATATATTTT.

A few counts support this clone. This chain uses TRBV5-1 with TRBJ1-1; tentative D call: TRBD1 (5 bases). The CDR3 has 14 residues. Germline V gives CDR1 SGHRS, CDR2 YFSETQ. The V and J ends lost 4 bases and 0 bases respectively, with 10 bases between them. The CDR3 here is CASSKTEMNTEAFF. The CDR3 coding sequence is TGCGCCAGCAGCAAGACAGAAATGAACACTGAAGCTTTCTTT.

The chain joins TRBV18 to TRBJ1-2; 7 positions agree with TRBD1. Trimming took 3 bases from V and 4 from J; bases not matched to a gene: 8. The CDR3 consists of 15 residues. Germline lookup yields CDR1 KGHSH and CDR2 LQKENI. The CDR3 DNA reads as TGTGCCAGCTCACCTGGGACAGCCAAAACCTATGGCTACACCTTC. Protein product: CASSPGTAKTYGYTF.

V is TRBV6-1 and J is TRBJ1-5; no firm D call. V was pared by 5 bases and J by 9 bases, with 17 bases between. Germline-derived CDR1 and CDR2 are MNHNS and SASEGT. This CDR3 region has 14 residues. The CDR3 DNA reads TGTGCCAGCAGTTCCGAGCAAGGAGTGCTGCCCCAGCATTTT. This translates into CASSSEQGVLPQHF.

The rearrangement joins TRBV3-1 (or the pseudogene TRBV3-2) to TRBJ1-2, with 7 bases aligning to TRBD1. Trimming took 8 bases from V and 0 from J; bases not matched to a gene: 3. There are 13 residues in the CDR3. CDR1 and CDR2 from the germline V gene are LGHDT and YNNKEL (reference sequence). CDR3 sequence reads: CASRGQTNYGYTF. The CDR3 DNA is TGTGCCAGCCGGGGACAGACTAACTATGGCTACACCTTC.

The chain joins TRBV5-8 to TRBJ1-3; 7 nucleotides align to TRBD1. Germline assignment: CDR1 SGHTS and CDR2 YDEGEE. This CDR3 is 20 amino acids long. The ends lost 0 bases at V and 0 bases at J; junction bases unmatched: 15. CDR3: CASSLGSGGFYADSGNTIYF. CDR3 DNA sequence: TGTGCCAGCAGCTTGGGCTCAGGGGGTTTTTACGCAGACTCTGGAAACACCATATATTTT. Combining the CDR3 with reference TRBV5-8 and TRBJ1-3 gives the whole variable domain EAGVTQSPTHLIKTRGQQATLRCSPISGHTSVYWYQQALGLGLQFLLWYDEGEERNRGNFPPRFSGRQFPNYSSELNVNALELEDSALYLCASSLGSGGFYADSGNTIYFGEGSWLTVV.

J is TRBJ2-2 and V is TRBV5-8; the D gene is possibly TRBD1 (5 bases). This CDR3 has 17 amino acids. Germline CDR1 and CDR2: SGHTS and YDEGEE. Trimming stripped 0 bases from V and 4 bases from J, with 16 bases between. DNA of the CDR3: TGTGCCAGCAGCTTGGCCACGACAGCATGGTTCACCGGGGAGCTGTTTTTT. Its protein is CASSLATTAWFTGELFF.

The chain links TRBV7-9 to TRBJ2-7; 8 bases are shared with TRBD2. CDR3 length: 15 amino acids. Unmatched junction bases numbered 6, after V lost 5 bases and J lost 0 bases. From germline, CDR1 is SEHNR and CDR2 FQNEAQ (reference sequence). CDR3: CASSKTSAFSYEQYF. The DNA for the CDR3 is TGTGCCAGCAGCAAGACTAGCGCCTTCTCCTACGAGCAGTACTTC.

This chain connects TRBV5-1 to TRBJ1-4; TRBD1 matches at 11 bases. Unmatched junction bases numbered 3, after V lost 3 bases and J lost 8 bases. Germline V gene sequence: CDR1 SGHRS, CDR2 YFSETQ. The CDR3 is made up of 14 amino acids. The CDR3 bases are TGCGCCAGCAGCTCGGGGACAGGGGGAGAAAAACTGTTTTTT. It specifies CASSSGTGGEKLFF.